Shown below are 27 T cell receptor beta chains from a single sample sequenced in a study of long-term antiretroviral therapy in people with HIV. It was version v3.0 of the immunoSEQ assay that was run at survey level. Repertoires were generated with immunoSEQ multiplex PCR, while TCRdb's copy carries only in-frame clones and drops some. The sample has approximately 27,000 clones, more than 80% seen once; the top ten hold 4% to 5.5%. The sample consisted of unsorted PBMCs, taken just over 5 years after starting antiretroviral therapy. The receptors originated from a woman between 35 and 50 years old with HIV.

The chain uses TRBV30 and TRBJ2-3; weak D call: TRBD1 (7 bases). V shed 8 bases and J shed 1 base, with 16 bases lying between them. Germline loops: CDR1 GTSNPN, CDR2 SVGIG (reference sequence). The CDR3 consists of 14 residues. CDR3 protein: CAGNLRGGTDTQYF. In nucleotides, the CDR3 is TGTGCCGGGAACCTCAGGGGGGGCACAGATACGCAGTATTTT.

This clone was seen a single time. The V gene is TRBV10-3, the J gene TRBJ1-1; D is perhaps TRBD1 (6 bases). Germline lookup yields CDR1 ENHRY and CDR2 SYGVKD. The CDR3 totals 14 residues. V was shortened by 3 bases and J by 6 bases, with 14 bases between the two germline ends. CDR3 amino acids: CAISDSRGGAEAFF. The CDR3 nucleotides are TGTGCCATCAGTGACTCGAGGGGGGGAGCTGAAGCTTTCTTT.

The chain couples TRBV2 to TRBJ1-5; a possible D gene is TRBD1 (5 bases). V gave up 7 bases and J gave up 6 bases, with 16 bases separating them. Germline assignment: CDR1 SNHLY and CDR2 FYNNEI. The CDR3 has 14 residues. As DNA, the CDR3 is TGTGCCAGCAAGAAAGAAGGGGAGAGTCAGCCCCAGCATTTT. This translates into CASKKEGESQPQHF.

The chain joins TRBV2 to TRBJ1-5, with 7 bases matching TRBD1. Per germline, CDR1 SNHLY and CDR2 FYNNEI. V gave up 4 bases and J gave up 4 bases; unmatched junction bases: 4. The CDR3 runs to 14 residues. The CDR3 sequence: CASSAATGNQPQHF. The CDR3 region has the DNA TGTGCCAGCAGTGCCGCGACAGGGAATCAGCCCCAGCATTTT.

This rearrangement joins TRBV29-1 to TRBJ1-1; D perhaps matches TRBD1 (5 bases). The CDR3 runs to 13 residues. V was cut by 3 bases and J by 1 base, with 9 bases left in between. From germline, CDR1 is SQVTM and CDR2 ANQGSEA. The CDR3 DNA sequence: TGCAGCGTTGAGTCGCAGGGGAACACTGAAGCTTTCTTT. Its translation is CSVESQGNTEAFF.

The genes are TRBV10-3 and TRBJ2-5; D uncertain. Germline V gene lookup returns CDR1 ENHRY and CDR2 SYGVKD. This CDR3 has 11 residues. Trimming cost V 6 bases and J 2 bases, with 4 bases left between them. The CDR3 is CAIRFQETQYF. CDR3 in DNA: TGTGCCATCAGATTTCAAGAGACCCAGTACTTC.

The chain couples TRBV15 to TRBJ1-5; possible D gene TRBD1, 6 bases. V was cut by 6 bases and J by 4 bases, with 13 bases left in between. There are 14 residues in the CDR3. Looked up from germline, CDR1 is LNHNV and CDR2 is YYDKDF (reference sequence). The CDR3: CATRSGGANQPQHF. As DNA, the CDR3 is TGTGCCACCAGAAGCGGGGGCGCGAATCAGCCCCAGCATTTT.

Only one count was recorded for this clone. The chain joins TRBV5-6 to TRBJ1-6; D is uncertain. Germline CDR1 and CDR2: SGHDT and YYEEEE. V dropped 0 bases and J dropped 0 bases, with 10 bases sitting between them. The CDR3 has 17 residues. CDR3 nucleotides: TGTGCCAGCAGCTTGGGTCCCTCGAGCTCCTATAATTCACCCCTCCACTTT. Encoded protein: CASSLGPSSSYNSPLHF.

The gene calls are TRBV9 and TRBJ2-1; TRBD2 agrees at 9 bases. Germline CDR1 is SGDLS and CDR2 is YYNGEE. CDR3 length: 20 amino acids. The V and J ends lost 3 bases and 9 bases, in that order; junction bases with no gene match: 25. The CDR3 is CASSAQGPINSGRFGGEQFF. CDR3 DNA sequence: TGTGCCAGCAGCGCGCAAGGACCGATAAATAGCGGGAGATTTGGGGGTGAGCAGTTCTTC.

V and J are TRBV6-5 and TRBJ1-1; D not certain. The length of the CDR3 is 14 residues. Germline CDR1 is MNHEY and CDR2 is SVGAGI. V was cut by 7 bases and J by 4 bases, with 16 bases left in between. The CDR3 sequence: CASTQSPLITEAFF. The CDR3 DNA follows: TGTGCCAGCACCCAATCCCCACTGATCACTGAAGCTTTCTTT.

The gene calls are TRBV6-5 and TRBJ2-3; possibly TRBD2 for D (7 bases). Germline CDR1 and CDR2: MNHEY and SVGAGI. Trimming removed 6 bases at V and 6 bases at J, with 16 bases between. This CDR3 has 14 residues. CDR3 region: CASRTGGGQDTQYF. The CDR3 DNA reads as TGTGCCAGCAGGACGGGCGGGGGCCAGGATACGCAGTATTTT.

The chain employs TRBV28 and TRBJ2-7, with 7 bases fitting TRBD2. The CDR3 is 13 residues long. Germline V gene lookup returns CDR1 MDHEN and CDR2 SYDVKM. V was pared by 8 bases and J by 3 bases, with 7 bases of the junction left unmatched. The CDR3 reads CASASGGYYEQYF. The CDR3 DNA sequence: TGTGCCAGCGCATCCGGGGGGTACTACGAGCAGTACTTC.

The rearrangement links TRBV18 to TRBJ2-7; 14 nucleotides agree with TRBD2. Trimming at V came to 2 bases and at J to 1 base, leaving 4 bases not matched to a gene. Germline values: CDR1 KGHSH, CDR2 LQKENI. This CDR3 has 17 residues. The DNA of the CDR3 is TGTGCCAGCTCACCAGGGACTAGCGGGAGTGGTTCCTACGAGCAGTACTTC. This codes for CASSPGTSGSGSYEQYF.

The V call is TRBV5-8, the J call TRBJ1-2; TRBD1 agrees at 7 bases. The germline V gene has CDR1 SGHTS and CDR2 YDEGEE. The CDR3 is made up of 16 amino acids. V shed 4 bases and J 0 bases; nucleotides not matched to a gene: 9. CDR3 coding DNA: TGTGCCAGCAGCGGCAGGACAGGCTGGTCTAACTATGGCTACACCTTC. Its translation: CASSGRTGWSNYGYTF.

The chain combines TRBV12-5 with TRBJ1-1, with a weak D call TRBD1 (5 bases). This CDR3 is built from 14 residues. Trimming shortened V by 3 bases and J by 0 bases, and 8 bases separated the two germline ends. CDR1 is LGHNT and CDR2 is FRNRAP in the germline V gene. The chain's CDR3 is CASGFWGLNTEAFF. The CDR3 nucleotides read TGTGCTAGTGGTTTTTGGGGGTTGAACACTGAAGCTTTCTTT.

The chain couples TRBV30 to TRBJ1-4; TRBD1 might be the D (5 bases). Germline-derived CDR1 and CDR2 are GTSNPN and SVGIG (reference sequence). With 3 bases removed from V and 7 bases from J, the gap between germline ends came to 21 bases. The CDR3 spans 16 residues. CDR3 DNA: TGTGCCTGGAGCGAAACCCCGGGGGGTGAGGGTGAAAAACTGTTTTTT. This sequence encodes CAWSETPGGEGEKLFF.

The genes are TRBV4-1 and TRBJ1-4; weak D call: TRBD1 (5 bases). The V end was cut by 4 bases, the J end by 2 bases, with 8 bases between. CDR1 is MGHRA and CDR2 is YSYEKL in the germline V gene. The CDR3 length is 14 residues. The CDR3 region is CASSLRDTNEKLFF. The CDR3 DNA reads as TGCGCCAGCAGCCTCCGGGACACTAATGAAAAACTGTTTTTT.

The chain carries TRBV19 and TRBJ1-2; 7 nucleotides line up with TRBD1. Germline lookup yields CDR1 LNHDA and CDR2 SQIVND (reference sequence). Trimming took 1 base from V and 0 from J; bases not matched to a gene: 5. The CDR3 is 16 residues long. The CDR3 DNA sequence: TGTGCCAGTAGTATAGGTCCCGGGACAGCTAACTATGGCTACACCTTC. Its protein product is CASSIGPGTANYGYTF.

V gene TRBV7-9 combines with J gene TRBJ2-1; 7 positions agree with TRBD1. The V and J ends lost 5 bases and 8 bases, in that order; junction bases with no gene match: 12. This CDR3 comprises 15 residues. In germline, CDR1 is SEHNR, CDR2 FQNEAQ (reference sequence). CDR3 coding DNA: TGTGCCAGCAGCCCCCGACAGGGAGTTGTCCATGAGCAGTTCTTC. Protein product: CASSPRQGVVHEQFF.

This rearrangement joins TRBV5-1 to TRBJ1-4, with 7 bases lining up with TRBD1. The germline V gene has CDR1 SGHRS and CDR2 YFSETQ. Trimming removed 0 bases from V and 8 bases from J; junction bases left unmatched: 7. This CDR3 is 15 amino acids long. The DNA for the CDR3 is TGCGCCAGCAGCTTGGACAACCCACAGGGGGAAAAACTGTTTTTT. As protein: CASSLDNPQGEKLFF.

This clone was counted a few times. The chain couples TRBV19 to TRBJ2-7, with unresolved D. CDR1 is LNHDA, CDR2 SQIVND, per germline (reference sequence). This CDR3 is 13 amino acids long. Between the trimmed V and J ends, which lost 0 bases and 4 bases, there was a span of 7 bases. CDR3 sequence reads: CASSIEPGYEQYF. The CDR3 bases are TGTGCCAGTAGTATAGAGCCGGGTTACGAGCAGTACTTC. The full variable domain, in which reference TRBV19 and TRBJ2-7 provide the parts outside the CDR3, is DGGITQSPKYLFRKEGQNVTLSCEQNLNHDAMYWYRQDPGQGLRLIYYSQIVNDFQKGDIAEGYSVSREKKESFPLTVTSAQKNPTAFYLCASSIEPGYEQYFGPGTRLTVT.

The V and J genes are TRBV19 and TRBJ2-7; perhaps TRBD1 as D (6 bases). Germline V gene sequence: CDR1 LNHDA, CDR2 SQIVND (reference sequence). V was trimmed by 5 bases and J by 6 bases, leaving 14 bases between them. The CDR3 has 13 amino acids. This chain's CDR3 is CASSPPGAREQYF. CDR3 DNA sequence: TGTGCCAGTAGTCCGCCAGGGGCACGCGAGCAGTACTTC.

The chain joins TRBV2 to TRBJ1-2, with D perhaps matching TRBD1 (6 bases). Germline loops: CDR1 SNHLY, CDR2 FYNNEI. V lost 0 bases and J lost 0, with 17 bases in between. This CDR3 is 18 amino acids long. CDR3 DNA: TGTGCCAGCAGTGAAGCGCTTGGGGGGGCGCAAGCTAACTATGGCTACACCTTC. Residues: CASSEALGGAQANYGYTF.

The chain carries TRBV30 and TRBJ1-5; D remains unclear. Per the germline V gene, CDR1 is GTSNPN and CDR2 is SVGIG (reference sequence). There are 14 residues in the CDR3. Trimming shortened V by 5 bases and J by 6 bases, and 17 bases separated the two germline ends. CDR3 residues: CAWDRDYGRQPQHF. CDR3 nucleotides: TGTGCCTGGGACCGCGACTATGGGCGTCAGCCCCAGCATTTT.

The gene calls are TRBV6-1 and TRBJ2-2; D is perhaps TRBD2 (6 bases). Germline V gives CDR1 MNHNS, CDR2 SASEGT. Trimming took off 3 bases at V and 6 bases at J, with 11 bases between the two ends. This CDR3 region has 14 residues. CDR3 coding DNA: TGTGCCAGCAGTGAGCCCGGGACTGCCGGGGAGCTGTTTTTT. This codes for CASSEPGTAGELFF.

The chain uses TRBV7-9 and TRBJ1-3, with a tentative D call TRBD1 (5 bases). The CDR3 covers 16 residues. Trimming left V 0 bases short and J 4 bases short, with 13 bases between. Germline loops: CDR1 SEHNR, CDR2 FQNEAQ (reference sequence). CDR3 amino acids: CASSLARQGGGNTIYF. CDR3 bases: TGTGCCAGCAGCTTAGCCCGGCAGGGAGGAGGAAACACCATATATTTT.

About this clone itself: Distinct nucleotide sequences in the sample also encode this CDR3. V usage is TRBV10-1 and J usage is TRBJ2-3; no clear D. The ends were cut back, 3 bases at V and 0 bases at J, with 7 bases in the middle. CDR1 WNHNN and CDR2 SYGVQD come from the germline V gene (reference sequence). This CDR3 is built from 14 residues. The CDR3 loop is CASSDGRSTDTQYF. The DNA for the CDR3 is TGCGCCAGCAGTGATGGCAGAAGCACAGATACGCAGTATTTT.